This T cell receptor (beta chain) is drawn from a study of blood T cell repertoires in COVID-19. Authors' methods: Estimates of nucleated cell counts were drawn from the amplification of reference gene primers. The protocol was immunoSEQ multiplex PCR, while the TCRdb copy is restricted to in-frame clones and leaves out a portion. V and J calls and clone size are copied from that table; D and trimming were computed from the DNA. The sample consists of about 370,000 clones, 70% to 90% of them appearing once. From germline, CDR1 is SGHNT and CDR2 YYREEE (reference sequence). CDR3 length: 17 amino acids. The V segment lost 3 bases and the J segment 7 bases; nucleotides outside the gene matches: 13. The Seattle patients joined while their infection was active and were tracked longitudinally afterward.

The receptor was derived from a woman aged 25-40 years with COVID-19, enrolled during active disease. The chain has TRBV5-4 and TRBJ2-5, with 12 bases identical to TRBD2. Sequenced sample: peripheral blood. The CDR3 here is CASSYDGTSGPWGTQYF. The CDR3 DNA reads as TGTGCCAGCAGCTACGACGGGACTAGCGGGCCTTGGGGGACCCAGTACTTC.